This passage covers 12 T cell receptor beta chains from one sample sequenced in a study of blood T cell repertoires in COVID-19. Profiled with immunoSEQ multiplex PCR; TCRdb holds only in-frame clones, not every one. This sample has about 150,000 clones, with roughly four fifths found just once. Source material: peripheral blood. The source of these receptors is a man between 65 and 85 years old with active or convalescent COVID-19.

The chain couples TRBV2 to TRBJ2-7, with 7 bases fitting TRBD2. This CDR3 spans 14 amino acids. Per germline, CDR1 SNHLY and CDR2 FYNNEI. The ends lost 1 base at V and 2 bases at J; junction bases unmatched: 2. The CDR3 DNA is TGTGCCAGCAGTGAAGGGGACTACACCTACGAGCAGTACTTC. It translates to CASSEGDYTYEQYF.

Regarding this clone: Distinct nucleotide sequences in the sample also encode this CDR3. The chain uses TRBV12-3 or TRBV12-4 and TRBJ1-5; 9 bases agree with TRBD1. The CDR3 is 13 residues long. V lost 6 bases to trimming and J lost 5 bases; unmatched junction nucleotides: 2. The CDR3 region has the DNA TGTGCCAGCAGGAGACAGGGGGATCAGCCCCAGCATTTT. The encoded protein is CASRRQGDQPQHF.

This clone was observed a handful of times. The genes are TRBV2 and TRBJ1-6; D call uncertain. V dropped 7 bases and J dropped 13 bases, with 17 bases sitting between them. The CDR3 has 13 residues. CDR1 is SNHLY and CDR2 is FYNNEI in the germline V gene. As DNA, the CDR3 is TGTGCCAGCATACGGAGCGAAAGGCTGCCCCTCCACTTT. Translating gives CASIRSERLPLHF.

The J gene is TRBJ1-4, the V gene TRBV10-3, with D perhaps TRBD1 (5 bases). The CDR3 consists of 16 residues. Looked up from germline, CDR1 is ENHRY and CDR2 is SYGVKD. V was trimmed by 0 bases and J by 3 bases, leaving 11 bases between them. DNA of the CDR3: TGTGCCATCAGTGAGTCGATTACCAGGGCTAATGAAAAACTGTTTTTT. It encodes CAISESITRANEKLFF.

This chain joins TRBV19 and TRBJ2-1; 8 bases match TRBD2. The CDR3 covers 17 residues. With V trimmed by 7 bases and J by 2 bases, 13 bases remained unmatched. The germline gives CDR1 LNHDA, CDR2 SQIVND (reference sequence). The CDR3 loop is CASIGGSGGLAYNEQFF. In DNA, the CDR3 is TGTGCCAGTATAGGGGGGAGCGGGGGTCTAGCCTACAATGAGCAGTTCTTC.

V and J are TRBV27 and TRBJ2-7; 7 bases are a match to TRBD2. This CDR3 comprises 14 residues. Germline values: CDR1 MNHEY, CDR2 SMNVEV (reference sequence). The trim removed 5 bases at V and 1 base at J, leaving 5 bases unmatched. CDR3 region: CASSLRGRSYEQYF. The CDR3 DNA sequence: TGTGCCAGCAGTCTCCGCGGGAGATCCTACGAGCAGTACTTC.

CDR3 bases: TGTGCCAGTAGGGTGGACAGGTCGTACAATGAGCAGTTCTTC. It codes for CASRVDRSYNEQFF. The V call is TRBV19, the J call TRBJ2-1; 7 bases are shared with TRBD1. The CDR3 spans 14 residues. Trimming removed 6 bases from V and 4 bases from J; junction bases left unmatched: 6. The germline gives CDR1 LNHDA, CDR2 SQIVND (reference sequence). The full variable domain, in which reference TRBV19 and TRBJ2-1 provide the parts outside the CDR3, is DGGITQSPKYLFRKEGQNVTLSCEQNLNHDAMYWYRQDPGQGLRLIYYSQIVNDFQKGDIAEGYSVSREKKESFPLTVTSAQKNPTAFYLCASRVDRSYNEQFFGPGTRLTVL.

This clone was seen only once. The CDR3 is CASSPSGTASYEQYF. For the CDR3, the DNA is TGTGCCAGCTCACCATCTGGGACAGCTTCCTACGAGCAGTACTTC. The gene calls are TRBV18 and TRBJ2-7; TRBD1 aligns across 7 bases. The trim removed 2 bases at V and 1 base at J, leaving 5 bases unmatched. Germline CDR1 and CDR2: KGHSH and LQKENI. The CDR3 totals 15 residues. The whole variable domain, filled in from reference TRBV18 and TRBJ2-7, reads NAGVMQNPRHLVRRRGQEARLRCSPMKGHSHVYWYRQLPEEGLKFMVYLQKENIIDESGMPKERFSAEFPKEGPSILRIQQVVRGDSAAYFCASSPSGTASYEQYFGPGTRLTVT.

This clone was observed a single time. The chain recombines TRBV19 with TRBJ2-2; D may be TRBD1 (6 bases). Trimming stripped 7 bases from V and 7 bases from J, with 16 bases between. Germline CDR1 is LNHDA and CDR2 is SQIVND (reference sequence). CDR3 length equals 14 residues. CDR3 DNA sequence: TGTGCCAGTAATCTAAGACAGGCCGGCGGGGAGCTGTTTTTT. Translation: CASNLRQAGGELFF.

The chain employs TRBV5-1 and TRBJ2-2; no reliable D call. The CDR3 totals 15 residues. Trimming took 1 base from V and 0 from J, leaving 7 bases between them. From germline, CDR1 is SGHRS and CDR2 YFSETQ. CDR3 protein: CASSLSTTNTGELFF. In DNA, the CDR3 is TGCGCCAGCAGCTTGAGCACGACGAACACCGGGGAGCTGTTTTTT.

The rearrangement links TRBV2 to TRBJ1-1; no firm D call. CDR3 length: 13 amino acids. CDR1 SNHLY and CDR2 FYNNEI come from the germline V gene. Trimming stripped 5 bases from V and 5 bases from J, with 12 bases between. DNA for the CDR3: TGTGCCAGCAGTCCGAGGACTGTAACTGAAGCTTTCTTT. Translation gives CASSPRTVTEAFF.

The chain combines TRBV7-2 with TRBJ2-5, with 9 nucleotides matching TRBD1. Looked up from germline, CDR1 is SGHTA and CDR2 is FQGNSA. With 7 bases clipped from V and 6 bases from J, the junction kept 9 bases outside the gene matches. This CDR3 has 14 residues. The CDR3 coding sequence is TGTGCCAGCACTACAGGGGGCGATGGGAAGACCCAGTACTTC. Encoded protein: CASTTGGDGKTQYF. The full variable domain, in which reference TRBV7-2 and TRBJ2-5 provide the parts outside the CDR3, is GAGVSQSPSNKVTEKGKDVELRCDPISGHTALYWYRQSLGQGLEFLIYFQGNSAPDKSGLPSDRFSAERTGGSVSTLTIQRTQQEDSAVYLCASTTGGDGKTQYFGPGTRLLVL.